The clone carrying this T cell receptor (beta chain) was detected ten times or more. This sample is part of a study of identical twins. After template switching added a universal primer site, the resulting cDNA carried unique molecular identifiers. TCRdb independently ran MiXCR on the 5' RACE reads; one entry per CDR3 protein. The data show approximately 300,000 distinct CDR3 sequences, more than 8% seen once. Germline-derived CDR1 and CDR2 are SQVTM and ANQGSEA. Trimming removed 0 bases from V and 0 bases from J, with 9 bases in between. The CDR3 totals 16 residues. This sample was shared with a second study, whose subject was yellow fever vaccine responses in identical twins.

Sequencing was performed on CD8+ T cells sorted from blood. The sequence was obtained from a woman younger than 35 in good health. The chain combines TRBV29-1 with TRBJ2-6; the D is unclear. The DNA of the CDR3 is TGCAGCGTTGAAGATCGAAGTTTCTCTGGGGCCAACGTCCTGACTTTC. It specifies CSVEDRSFSGANVLTF.